This TCR beta chain was documented in a study of T cell responses to AZD1222 COVID-19 vaccine. Study-level findings and limits: Receipt of two AZD1222 doses was followed by a rise in Spike-specific TCR breadth and depth. CD4 TCRs linked to vaccination spanned spike, dominating at 160-218 and 743-854.

Sequencing was performed with immunoSEQ multiplex PCR; in TCRdb, only in-frame clones are kept and a portion is missing. The sample includes approximately 200,000 clones, approximately 93% of them seen just once. As to this clone: Its antigen is unknown.

Specimen: peripheral blood, collected 28 days after the second AZD1222 dose. This TCR was sampled from an adult who received the AZD1222 COVID-19 vaccine.

The CDR3 sequence: CASSVSPEPTDTQYF. CDR3 nucleotides: TGTGCCAGCAGCGTAAGCCCCGAACCTACAGATACGCAGTATTTT. The V gene is TRBV9, the J gene TRBJ2-3; unclear D gene. Trimming removed 1 base from V and 3 bases from J, with 12 bases in between. The CDR3 has 15 residues. The germline CDR1 and CDR2 sequences are SGDLS and YYNGEE.